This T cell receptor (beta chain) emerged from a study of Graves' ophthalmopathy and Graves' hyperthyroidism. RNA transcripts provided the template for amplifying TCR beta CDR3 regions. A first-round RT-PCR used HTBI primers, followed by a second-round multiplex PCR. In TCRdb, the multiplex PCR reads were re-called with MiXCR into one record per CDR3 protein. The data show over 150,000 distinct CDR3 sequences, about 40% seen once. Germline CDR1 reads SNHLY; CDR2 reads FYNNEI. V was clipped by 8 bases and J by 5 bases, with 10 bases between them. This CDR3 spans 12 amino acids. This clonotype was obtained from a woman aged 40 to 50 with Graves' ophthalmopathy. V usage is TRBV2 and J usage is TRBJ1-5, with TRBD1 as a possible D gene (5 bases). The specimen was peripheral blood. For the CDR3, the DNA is TGTGCCAGCGGGGGGGTGGATCAGCCCCAGCATTTT. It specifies CASGGVDQPQHF.